The sequence of this TCR beta chain was determined in a study of T cell repertoires in cytomegalovirus infection. This clonotype has more than one count but fewer than ten. TCRdb processed the reads anew with MiXCR; each CDR3 protein has one entry. The profile shows 400,000 or so distinct CDR3 sequences, roughly 30% of them singletons. The V gene's germline CDR1 is SGHVS and CDR2 FQNEAQ. The ends were cut back, 1 base at V and 11 bases at J, with 8 bases in the middle. This CDR3 is 11 amino acids long. The clonotype originates from a human donor in good health (CMV status not recorded). Some clones in this sample may be carry-over from other donors' samples. The sample was PBMCs. The V and J genes are TRBV7-8 and TRBJ1-1; the D is unclear. CDR3 protein: CASSLDGVAFF. For the CDR3, the DNA is TGTGCCAGCAGCTTAGACGGGGTTGCTTTCTTT.